This passage covers 3 T cell receptor beta chains from one sample sequenced in a study of blood T cells in healthy people across ages. Alongside a J-beta primer mix, a sample-barcoded 5' primer served in a second PCR lasting about 7 to 11 cycles. TCRdb passed the 5' RACE reads through MiXCR, listing each CDR3 protein once. Of some 1.5 million distinct CDR3 sequences detected, approximately 30% appear once; the ten largest clones hold 7.7%. The source material was blood. Receptor source: a woman in her 30s in good health.

This clonotype was seen many times. The CDR3 sequence is CASSLRGLDGYTF. The CDR3 DNA sequence: TGCGCCAGCAGCTTGCGGGGGTTAGATGGCTACACCTTC. The chain links TRBV5-1 to TRBJ1-2; D possibly corresponds to TRBD1 (5 bases). CDR3 length equals 13 residues. Germline V CDR1 and CDR2: SGHRS, YFSETQ. The germline V and J ends were trimmed by 1 base and 6 bases, with 10 bases remaining between them.

This sequence joins TRBV3-1 and TRBJ1-2; D remains unclear. V gave up 4 bases and J gave up 7 bases, with 13 bases separating them. Germline CDR1 is LGHDT and CDR2 is YNNKEL (reference sequence). This CDR3 is 13 amino acids long. Written as DNA, the CDR3 is TGTGCCAGCAGCCGGAGCCAGTATTCTGGCTACACCTTC. It translates to CASSRSQYSGYTF.

The sample holds a few counts of this clonotype. The chain carries TRBV19 and TRBJ1-2; 7 bases align to TRBD1. Germline V gene lookup returns CDR1 LNHDA and CDR2 SQIVND (reference sequence). With 4 bases clipped from V and 4 bases from J, the junction kept 6 bases outside the gene matches. The CDR3 contains 14 residues. The CDR3 sequence: CASSSLTGVYGYTF. The CDR3 nucleotides are TGTGCCAGTAGTAGTCTCACAGGGGTCTATGGCTACACCTTC. The whole variable domain, filled in from reference TRBV19 and TRBJ1-2, reads DGGITQSPKYLFRKEGQNVTLSCEQNLNHDAMYWYRQDPGQGLRLIYYSQIVNDFQKGDIAEGYSVSREKKESFPLTVTSAQKNPTAFYLCASSSLTGVYGYTFGSGTRLTVV.